This T cell receptor beta chain was sequenced in a study of CD8 T cells in ankylosing spondylitis. CDR1 is SQVTM, CDR2 ANQGSEA, per germline. The CDR3 covers 14 residues. V shed 7 bases, J shed 0 bases, and the junction held 3 bases outside the gene matches. TCRdb itself ran the 5' RACE reads through MiXCR, one entry per CDR3 protein. The sample shows roughly 240,000 distinct CDR3 sequences, more than 25% of them seen only once. The material sequenced was blood, either unsorted or a sorted T cell fraction (not recorded which). The clonotype was recovered from a male donor with ankylosing spondylitis or in good health (not recorded which). V usage is TRBV29-1 and J usage is TRBJ2-1, with 10 bases matching TRBD2. The CDR3 bases are TGCAGCGAACTAGCGGGGAGCTCCTACAATGAGCAGTTCTTC. It codes for CSELAGSSYNEQFF.